What follows are 31 T cell receptor beta chains derived from one specimen sequenced in a study of cytomegalovirus exposure and HLA in healthy donors (dated by TCRdb to 2015 to 2018). Libraries were prepared through the immunoSEQ multiplex PCR assay. For the multiplex PCR, a mixture combining 60 forward primers for TCR Vbeta segments and 13 reverse primers for TCR Jbeta segments was used. This immuneACCESS table, as held by TCRdb, lists in-frame sequences with V and J called but not all clones. Of the missing ones, under half trace to an unresolved V gene in checked studies; the others have no known cause. The sample has approximately 180,000 clones on record, over 70% of them singletons. Jointly, the top ten make up 2.9% of the sample. The sequenced sample consisted of PBMCs. Every receptor here comes from a male donor in good health and CMV-seronegative.

V gene TRBV18 combines with J gene TRBJ2-3; 8 bases align to TRBD2. The CDR3 covers 16 residues. Germline lookup yields CDR1 KGHSH and CDR2 LQKENI. The junction had 7 bases not matched to a gene; V was cut back by 0 bases and J by 5 bases. The CDR3 DNA sequence: TGTGCCAGCTCACCACCGGGACTAGGTGTTGGAGATACGCAGTATTTT. Residues: CASSPPGLGVGDTQYF.

A few counts support this clone. The chain links TRBV7-8 to TRBJ2-7; D is ambiguous. CDR1 and CDR2 (germline): SGHVS, FQNEAQ. The CDR3 is made up of 14 amino acids. V gave up 1 base and J gave up 1 base, with 8 bases separating them. Written as DNA, the CDR3 is TGTGCCAGCAGCTTAGATCCGGGTTCCTACGAGCAGTACTTC. This gives the protein CASSLDPGSYEQYF.

Of note for this clone: Other DNA sequences in the sample encode the same CDR3. This chain joins TRBV4-2 and TRBJ2-7; D gene unclear. V was trimmed by 3 bases and J by 0 bases, leaving 6 bases between them. Germline V gene lookup returns CDR1 LGHNA and CDR2 YNFKEQ. The CDR3 spans 13 residues. The CDR3 protein is CASSQESSYEQYF. CDR3 coding DNA: TGTGCCAGCAGCCAGGAGAGCTCCTACGAGCAGTACTTC.

The CDR3 sequence: CASQKGVSYNSPLHF. The DNA of the CDR3 is TGTGCTAGTCAAAAAGGGGTCTCCTATAATTCACCCCTCCACTTT. The chain combines TRBV12-5 with TRBJ1-6, with D perhaps matching TRBD1 (5 bases). This CDR3 region has 15 residues. The germline V gene has CDR1 LGHNT and CDR2 FRNRAP. Trimming removed 8 bases at V and 0 bases at J, with 11 bases between.

This clone was found once. This chain joins TRBV30 and TRBJ1-5, with D unclear. V lost 1 base to trimming and J lost 7 bases, with 14 bases between them. The V gene's germline CDR1 is GTSNPN and CDR2 SVGIG (reference sequence). The CDR3 totals 14 residues. The CDR3 protein is CAWSGTDVKQPQHF. The CDR3 DNA is TGTGCCTGGAGTGGTACAGATGTTAAACAGCCCCAGCATTTT.

This clone came up a few times. The rearrangement joins TRBV6-1 to TRBJ1-5, with 7 bases matching TRBD1. From germline, CDR1 is MNHNS and CDR2 SASEGT. The length of the CDR3 is 17 residues. The ends lost 3 bases at V and 2 bases at J; junction bases unmatched: 10. The CDR3 nucleotides are TGTGCCAGCAGTGAGCAGACAGGGTACATTGGCAATCAGCCCCAGCATTTT. Protein: CASSEQTGYIGNQPQHF.

This clone was observed a handful of times. The gene calls are TRBV6-5 and TRBJ2-7; D might be TRBD1 (6 bases). CDR3 size: 14 residues. From germline, CDR1 is MNHEY and CDR2 SVGAGI. V was clipped by 6 bases and J by 9 bases, with 21 bases between them. DNA of the CDR3: TGTGCCAGCAGAACAGGGAACAGCGGCTTACGGCAGTACTTC. It codes for CASRTGNSGLRQYF.

In its sample, this clone was seen a few times. This chain joins TRBV18 and TRBJ2-1, with 9 bases that match TRBD2. Trimming at V came to 3 bases and at J to 2 bases, leaving 2 bases not matched to a gene. In germline, CDR1 is KGHSH, CDR2 LQKENI. The CDR3 covers 15 residues. CDR3 nucleotide sequence: TGTGCCAGCTCACCTGAGCGGGGGGCCTACAATGAGCAGTTCTTC. This codes for CASSPERGAYNEQFF.

The rearrangement joins TRBV9 to TRBJ1-1, with D possibly TRBD1 on 6 matching bases. CDR1 and CDR2 from the germline V gene are SGDLS and YYNGEE. V lost 0 bases and J lost 2, with 11 bases in between. The CDR3 loop spans 15 amino acids. In DNA form, the CDR3 reads TGTGCCAGCAGCGTAGAGGGGGGGCTTAACACTGAAGCTTTCTTT. The encoded protein is CASSVEGGLNTEAFF.

The V call is TRBV7-9, the J call TRBJ1-1, with D perhaps TRBD1 (5 bases). This CDR3 is built from 12 residues. Looked up from germline, CDR1 is SEHNR and CDR2 is FQNEAQ (reference sequence). With 10 bases removed from V and 5 bases from J, the gap between germline ends came to 14 bases. CDR3 region: CAIKAGETEAFF. The CDR3 DNA sequence: TGTGCCATCAAAGCGGGGGAGACTGAAGCTTTCTTT.

The rearrangement uses TRBV28 and TRBJ2-1; 12 nucleotides align to TRBD2. V dropped 6 bases and J dropped 9; count of bases not matched to a gene: 6. Germline assignment: CDR1 MDHEN and CDR2 SYDVKM. The CDR3 loop spans 14 amino acids. CDR3 nucleotide sequence: TGTGCCAGCAGCCCTAGCGGGAGGGCTTCTGAGCAGTTCTTC. Amino acids: CASSPSGRASEQFF.

The J gene is TRBJ2-7, the V gene TRBV7-9, with 9 bases aligning to TRBD1. The CDR3 has 15 residues. V gave up 5 bases and J gave up 3 bases; unmatched junction bases: 8. Germline V CDR1 and CDR2: SEHNR, FQNEAQ (reference sequence). Here the CDR3 DNA reads TGTGCCAGCAGCCCTGGACGGGACAGGGACTACGAGCAGTACTTC. Translating it yields CASSPGRDRDYEQYF.

V is TRBV5-6 and J is TRBJ2-1; D possibly corresponds to TRBD2 (6 bases). The V and J ends lost 4 bases and 7 bases respectively, with 21 bases between them. This CDR3 contains 16 residues. The V gene's germline CDR1 is SGHDT and CDR2 YYEEEE. The CDR3 reads CASSQNGAVRENEQFF. CDR3 DNA sequence: TGTGCCAGCAGCCAAAATGGAGCGGTCCGGGAGAATGAGCAGTTCTTC.

The chain couples TRBV6-6 to TRBJ1-1, with 7 nucleotides matching TRBD1. Germline CDR1 and CDR2: MNHNY and SVGAGI (reference sequence). V shed 2 bases and J 0 bases; nucleotides not matched to a gene: 6. The CDR3 has 16 amino acids. CDR3 nucleotide sequence: TGTGCCAGCAGTTACGCTCCAGGGGGTCTGAACACTGAAGCTTTCTTT. Encoded protein: CASSYAPGGLNTEAFF.

The rearrangement uses TRBV30 and TRBJ2-1; 9 bases fit TRBD2. CDR1 is GTSNPN and CDR2 is SVGIG in the germline V gene (reference sequence). This CDR3 is 15 amino acids long. J lost 4 bases, V lost 4 bases, and 8 bases had no gene match. The CDR3 coding sequence is TGTGCCTGGACCCCCGGGACTAGCATTTACAATGAGCAGTTCTTC. It is translated as CAWTPGTSIYNEQFF.

This clone was seen only once. The chain recombines TRBV7-2 with TRBJ1-1; the match to TRBD1 covers 7 bases. The ends lost 3 bases at V and 7 bases at J; junction bases unmatched: 11. Germline loops: CDR1 SGHTA, CDR2 FQGNSA. The CDR3 consists of 15 residues. This CDR3 is CASSFRLRGGLEAFF. The DNA of the CDR3 is TGTGCCAGCAGCTTCCGACTTCGAGGGGGCCTTGAAGCTTTCTTT.

CDR3 loop: CASREGLAGENEQYF. CDR3 nucleotide sequence: TGTGCCAGCAGGGAGGGACTAGCGGGAGAAAACGAGCAGTACTTC. The chain combines TRBV7-3 with TRBJ2-7, with 14 bases that match TRBD2. The germline CDR1 and CDR2 sequences are SGHTA and FQGTGA. The CDR3 has 15 amino acids. With V trimmed by 6 bases and J by 5 bases, 6 bases remained unmatched.

The gene calls are TRBV7-2 and TRBJ1-2; D possibly corresponds to TRBD1 (5 bases). In germline, CDR1 is SGHTA, CDR2 FQGNSA. Trimming cost V 5 bases and J 8 bases, with 18 bases left between them. There are 14 residues in the CDR3. CDR3 in DNA: TGTGCCAGCAGCCCTAGGGGCAGGGTTTACGGCTACACCTTC. Amino acids: CASSPRGRVYGYTF.

The CDR3 is CASGLEGAGGKFF. In DNA, the CDR3 is TGTGCTAGTGGTTTGGAGGGGGCGGGGGGGAAATTCTTC. The J gene is TRBJ2-1, the V gene TRBV12-5; 9 bases fit TRBD2. This CDR3 is 13 amino acids long. Germline loops: CDR1 LGHNT, CDR2 FRNRAP. With V trimmed by 1 base and J by 16 bases, 8 bases remained unmatched. The complete variable domain, with remaining parts taken from reference TRBV12-5 and TRBJ2-1, reads DARVTQTPRHKVTEMGQEVTMRCQPILGHNTVFWYRQTMMQGLELLAYFRNRAPLDDSGMPKDRFSAEMPDATLATLKIQPSEPRDSAVYFCASGLEGAGGKFFGPGTRLTVL.

V is TRBV11-2 and J is TRBJ1-5, with 7 bases that match TRBD1. Germline V gene lookup returns CDR1 SGHAT and CDR2 FQNNGV. The V and J ends lost 1 base and 7 bases, in that order; junction bases with no gene match: 10. This CDR3 region has 16 residues. CDR3 protein: CASSLGDSVVRQPQHF. For the CDR3, the DNA is TGTGCCAGCAGCTTAGGGGACAGCGTCGTACGGCAGCCCCAGCATTTT.

The V and J genes are TRBV5-1 and TRBJ1-6; TRBD1 agrees at 7 bases. J gave up 0 bases and V 6 bases, and 0 bases lay outside the gene matches. The CDR3 sequence is 14 residues long. Germline V CDR1 and CDR2: SGHRS, YFSETQ. DNA for the CDR3: TGCGCCAGCACAGGGGGCTCCTATAATTCACCCCTCCACTTT. This encodes CASTGGSYNSPLHF.

Only one count was recorded for this clone. A junction end diverges from the germline sequence, so it may reflect a read error. The J gene is TRBJ1-2, the V gene TRBV19; TRBD1 is a possible D gene (6 bases). The CDR3 consists of 15 residues. Per the germline V gene, CDR1 is LNHDA and CDR2 is SQIVND (reference sequence). The CDR3 loop is CTSSIVLTTGFGYTF. For the CDR3, the DNA is TGTACCAGTAGTATAGTCCTCACGACAGGCTTCGGCTACACCTTC.

The rearrangement joins TRBV6-5 to TRBJ1-2, with 7 bases that match TRBD1. Germline CDR1 MNHEY, CDR2 SVGAGI. Trimming at V came to 5 bases and at J to 0 bases, leaving 6 bases not matched to a gene. The CDR3 sequence is 15 residues long. In DNA, the CDR3 is TGTGCCAGCAGTATGACCGGGACAGCTAACTATGGCTACACCTTC. It encodes CASSMTGTANYGYTF.

The rearrangement uses TRBV28 and TRBJ2-1, with 9 positions matching TRBD2. The trim removed 3 bases at V and 10 bases at J, leaving 10 bases unmatched. Per germline, CDR1 MDHEN and CDR2 SYDVKM. The CDR3 is 15 residues long. CDR3 protein: CASSFGREGSVEQFF. Written as DNA, the CDR3 is TGTGCCAGCAGTTTTGGGCGGGAGGGTTCGGTAGAGCAGTTCTTC.

This rearrangement joins TRBV28 to TRBJ1-5; TRBD1 aligns across 9 bases. Trimming cost V 7 bases and J 1 base; bases outside gene matches: 5. Germline CDR1 MDHEN, CDR2 SYDVKM. CDR3 size: 15 residues. The CDR3, as DNA: TGTGCCAGCACCTGGACAGGGGAAAGCAATCAGCCCCAGCATTTT. This sequence encodes CASTWTGESNQPQHF.

The CDR3 region is CASRLTGQGRAPLHF. The CDR3 bases are TGTGCCAGCAGGTTAACGGGGCAGGGGAGAGCACCCCTCCACTTT. The chain employs TRBV6-5 and TRBJ1-6; tentatively, D is TRBD1 (6 bases). The CDR3 covers 15 residues. Per germline, CDR1 MNHEY and CDR2 SVGAGI. V lost 6 bases, J lost 11 bases, and 20 bases lay in between.

The rearrangement uses TRBV4-1 and TRBJ2-2; TRBD2 matches at 9 bases. CDR1 and CDR2 from the germline V gene are MGHRA and YSYEKL. V shed 3 bases, J shed 0 bases, and the junction held 11 bases outside the gene matches. The CDR3 consists of 19 residues. CDR3 DNA: TGCGCCAGCAGCCATCCGACTAGCGGCCTCTTCGCGAACACCGGGGAGCTGTTTTTT. It specifies CASSHPTSGLFANTGELFF.

The rearrangement links TRBV15 to TRBJ1-5; possibly TRBD1 for D (5 bases). Trimming removed 5 bases from V and 2 bases from J, with 13 bases in between. Looked up from germline, CDR1 is LNHNV and CDR2 is YYDKDF (reference sequence). The CDR3 length is 15 residues. This CDR3 reads CATSGGVLGNQPQHF. CDR3 sequence (DNA): TGTGCCACCAGCGGGGGGGTTTTGGGCAATCAGCCCCAGCATTTT.

In its sample, this clone was seen once. The CDR3 nucleotides read TGTGCCAGCAGCCTCTACTTGACTAGCCAACTCAATGAGCAGTTCTTC. Translated: CASSLYLTSQLNEQFF. The chain combines TRBV28 with TRBJ2-1, with 7 bases identical to TRBD2. Losses at the gene ends were 6 bases for V and 6 bases for J; bases not matched to a gene: 14. Germline lookup yields CDR1 MDHEN and CDR2 SYDVKM. The CDR3 length is 16 residues.

This clone was found once. This sequence joins TRBV29-1 and TRBJ1-1; 7 bases agree with TRBD1. Germline values: CDR1 SQVTM, CDR2 ANQGSEA. The CDR3 is 14 residues long. Trimming removed 5 bases from V and 1 base from J; junction bases left unmatched: 7. Here the CDR3 DNA reads TGCAGCGTTACTCTACAGGGGACGAACACTGAAGCTTTCTTT. This sequence encodes CSVTLQGTNTEAFF.

This clone has only a few counts. The chain has TRBV28 and TRBJ1-2; no definite D call. The CDR3 totals 12 residues. The V end was cut by 5 bases, the J end by 3 bases, with 7 bases between. From germline, CDR1 is MDHEN and CDR2 SYDVKM. CDR3 residues: CASSLNYYGYTF. In DNA form, the CDR3 reads TGTGCCAGCAGTCTTAATTACTATGGCTACACCTTC.